This T cell receptor beta chain was sequenced in a study of PD-L1 blockade in urothelial cancer. The wider study: Atezolizumab therapy began for patients in about 2014, dosed at 1,200 mg intravenously every 3 weeks. Study observations and caveats: Better survival was predicted when blood TCR clonality before treatment fell below the median.

This CDR3 has 15 residues. Germline assignment: CDR1 SQVTM and CDR2 ANQGSEA. V was shortened by 3 bases and J by 2 bases, with 16 bases between the two germline ends. This sample's time point: pretreatment peripheral blood. The study enrolled patients with locally advanced or metastatic urothelial carcinoma. Anywhere from 1 to 8 samples came from each patient, spanning pretreatment and on-treatment. With respect to this clone: The antigen is undetermined.

The data were produced by immunoSEQ multiplex PCR, yet TCRdb's version contains in-frame clones alone and is incomplete. The table lists more than 55,000 clones, about four fifths of them singletons. This clonotype was sampled from a man in his 70s with urothelial cancer. This material consisted of PBMCs, taken around atezolizumab (anti-PD-L1) treatment. The chain uses TRBV29-1 and TRBJ1-2; D is perhaps TRBD1 (6 bases). The CDR3 region is CSVDFTAGGNYGYTF. The CDR3 DNA sequence: TGCAGCGTTGATTTTACTGCGGGGGGCAACTATGGCTACACCTTC.